A single sample gave rise to the 27 T cell receptor beta chains below, sequenced in a study of radiation and T cells in renal cell carcinoma. The time point is: blood 4 weeks post-SBRT, at nephrectomy. Sample treatment: 15 Gy SBRT to primary tumor, nephrectomy 4 weeks later. Assay used: immunoSEQ multiplex PCR; TCRdb lists only in-frame clones, some missing. The profile covers 97,000 or so clones, with 65% to 90% appearing a single time and less than 7.5% taken by the ten largest. Sequenced material: blood, taken from a patient whose treatment included radiotherapy and nephrectomy. These receptors were obtained from a man aged 55 to 70 with renal cell carcinoma.

The chain employs TRBV7-8 and TRBJ1-1; tentatively, D is TRBD1 (6 bases). This CDR3 spans 17 amino acids. The germline gives CDR1 SGHVS, CDR2 FQNEAQ. V was clipped by 5 bases and J by 0 bases, with 19 bases between them. CDR3 protein: CASSLYWGADMNTEAFF. CDR3 DNA: TGTGCCAGCAGCCTCTATTGGGGGGCTGATATGAACACTGAAGCTTTCTTT.

This clone was seen a few times. The rearrangement joins TRBV29-1 to TRBJ2-7; D unresolved. The germline V gene has CDR1 SQVTM and CDR2 ANQGSEA. The V gene lost 2 bases and the J gene lost 2 bases, with 7 bases spanning the gap. The CDR3 spans 12 residues. The CDR3 nucleotides are TGCAGCGTTGAATCGGCTCCCTACGAGCAGTACTTC. Translated, it gives CSVESAPYEQYF.

The chain's CDR3 is CASTPGGNQPQHF. The CDR3 DNA sequence: TGTGCCAGCACCCCCGGAGGGAATCAGCCCCAGCATTTT. The chain joins TRBV7-2 to TRBJ1-5, with unresolved D. V lost 7 bases, J lost 4 bases, and 11 bases lay in between. CDR3 length: 13 amino acids. Germline V CDR1 and CDR2: SGHTA, FQGNSA.

CDR3 in DNA: TGTGCCAGCAGTGATCGGACAGGGGGCGGGTTCGATGAGCAGTTCTTC. Amino acid sequence: CASSDRTGGGFDEQFF. The chain links TRBV6-1 to TRBJ2-1; 11 nucleotides align to TRBD1. This CDR3 region has 16 residues. J gave up 8 bases and V 3 bases, and 9 bases lay outside the gene matches. From germline, CDR1 is MNHNS and CDR2 SASEGT.

CDR3 sequence (DNA): TGTGCCAGCAGTTCCCCTAGCGGGAGTGTAGGAGAGACCCAGTACTTC. Its protein is CASSSPSGSVGETQYF. This chain uses TRBV28 with TRBJ2-5; 10 bases align to TRBD2. Germline trimming cut 4 bases from V and 4 bases from J; bases unmatched to any gene: 9. The CDR3 spans 16 residues. Germline V CDR1 and CDR2: MDHEN, SYDVKM.

V gene TRBV9 combines with J gene TRBJ2-7, with D unresolved. With 0 bases removed from V and 0 bases from J, the gap between germline ends came to 10 bases. CDR3 size: 15 residues. The germline V gene encodes CDR1 SGDLS and CDR2 YYNGEE. The CDR3 DNA follows: TGTGCCAGCAGCGTAGCGCTCGGCAGCTCCTACGAGCAGTACTTC. Its translation: CASSVALGSSYEQYF.

The V and J genes are TRBV11-2 and TRBJ2-2; TRBD1 agrees at 7 bases. After removal of 5 bases from V and 6 bases from J, the junction contained 6 bases not matched to a gene. CDR1 and CDR2 from the germline V gene are SGHAT and FQNNGV. This CDR3 is 14 amino acids long. The CDR3 DNA is TGTGCCAGCAGCCAGGGACAGTCCGCCGGGGAGCTGTTTTTT. This sequence encodes CASSQGQSAGELFF.

Here the CDR3 reads CAISDGQGETGELFF. DNA for the CDR3: TGTGCCATCAGTGACGGACAGGGGGAAACCGGGGAGCTGTTTTTT. The chain joins TRBV10-3 to TRBJ2-2; 10 positions match TRBD1. V trimming: 3 bases; J trimming: 5 bases; junction bases outside the gene matches: 3. Germline V CDR1 and CDR2: ENHRY, SYGVKD. The length of the CDR3 is 15 residues.

This clone came up once. This rearrangement joins TRBV10-2 to TRBJ1-4; 7 bases line up with TRBD1. CDR3 length equals 16 residues. Germline trimming cut 4 bases from V and 7 bases from J; bases unmatched to any gene: 12. Germline V gene sequence: CDR1 WSHSY, CDR2 SAAADI. The CDR3 loop is CASSGDRSGSGEKLFF. CDR3 sequence (DNA): TGCGCCAGCAGTGGGGACAGATCAGGTTCTGGTGAAAAACTGTTTTTT.

A single count supports this clone. The rearrangement links TRBV5-4 to TRBJ2-3; 13 bases are shared with TRBD2. Germline V CDR1 and CDR2: SGHNT, YYREEE (reference sequence). With V trimmed by 4 bases and J by 1 base, 6 bases remained unmatched. The CDR3 is 17 residues long. Here the CDR3 DNA reads TGTGCCAGCAGCCCCCCAACTAGCGGGAGGGGCACAGATACGCAGTATTTT. Protein sequence: CASSPPTSGRGTDTQYF.

V and J are TRBV6-5 and TRBJ1-5, with D possibly TRBD1 on 5 matching bases. The CDR3 runs to 14 residues. Germline CDR1 is MNHEY and CDR2 is SVGAGI. Trimming removed 6 bases from V and 4 bases from J, with 13 bases in between. CDR3 protein: CASSPGTLNQPQHF. Here the CDR3 DNA reads TGTGCCAGCAGCCCCGGGACTCTAAATCAGCCCCAGCATTTT.

The genes are TRBV5-6 and TRBJ2-7; D remains unclear. The CDR3 sequence is 12 residues long. The germline CDR1 and CDR2 sequences are SGHDT and YYEEEE. Trimming stripped 0 bases from V and 4 bases from J, with 5 bases between. CDR3 amino acids: CASSLGGYEQYF. The CDR3 bases are TGTGCCAGCAGCTTGGGGGGTTACGAGCAGTACTTC.

The gene calls are TRBV7-2 and TRBJ1-2; D is ambiguous. Trimming took 6 bases from V and 8 from J, leaving 13 bases between them. Germline V CDR1 and CDR2: SGHTA, FQGNSA. The CDR3 spans 12 residues. Here the CDR3 reads CASRSEESGYTF. The CDR3, as DNA: TGTGCCAGCAGATCCGAGGAAAGCGGCTACACCTTC.

The genes are TRBV27 and TRBJ1-4; TRBD1 matches 7 bases. This CDR3 has 15 amino acids. Trimming cost V 5 bases and J 8 bases; bases outside gene matches: 11. Germline V lookup: CDR1 MNHEY, CDR2 SMNVEV (reference sequence). The CDR3 nucleotides are TGTGCCAGCAGTCCTATGGACAGGAGGGACGAAAAACTGTTTTTT. It is translated as CASSPMDRRDEKLFF.

The chain uses TRBV2 and TRBJ2-7; 10 nucleotides match TRBD1. Per the germline V gene, CDR1 is SNHLY and CDR2 is FYNNEI. CDR3 length: 13 amino acids. With V trimmed by 6 bases and J by 5 bases, 4 bases remained unmatched. The chain's CDR3 is CASSAGTGDEQYF. CDR3 DNA: TGTGCCAGCAGCGCCGGGACAGGGGACGAGCAGTACTTC.

V usage is TRBV6-6 and J usage is TRBJ2-1; the D gene could be TRBD1 or TRBD2 (5 bases each). This CDR3 is built from 14 residues. The V gene lost 7 bases and the J gene lost 7 bases, with 17 bases spanning the gap. Germline V gene sequence: CDR1 MNHNY, CDR2 SVGAGI (reference sequence). The DNA for the CDR3 is TGTGCCAGCATAATGGGGGAGACGAGAAATGAGCAGTTCTTC. This codes for CASIMGETRNEQFF.

V gene TRBV20-1 combines with J gene TRBJ2-1, with D uncertain. V lost 6 bases to trimming and J lost 6 bases, with 9 bases between them. Germline V lookup: CDR1 DFQATT, CDR2 SNEGSKA (reference sequence). The length of the CDR3 is 11 residues. The CDR3 DNA sequence: TGCAGTGCGGATTTCCCCAATGAGCAGTTCTTC. It yields the protein CSADFPNEQFF.

The V call is TRBV28, the J call TRBJ2-1; TRBD2 aligns across 13 bases. Germline V gives CDR1 MDHEN, CDR2 SYDVKM. This CDR3 contains 18 residues. V dropped 4 bases and J dropped 4; count of bases not matched to a gene: 10. DNA for the CDR3: TGTGCCAGCAGTTCTACGCGGACTAGCGGGAGTCGGTACAATGAGCAGTTCTTC. Translated: CASSSTRTSGSRYNEQFF. Using reference TRBV28 and TRBJ2-1 for the parts outside the CDR3, the full variable domain is DVKVTQSSRYLVKRTGEKVFLECVQDMDHENMFWYRQDPGLGLRLIYFSYDVKMKEKGDIPEGYSVSREKKERFSLILESASTNQTSMYLCASSSTRTSGSRYNEQFFGPGTRLTVL.

This rearrangement joins TRBV19 to TRBJ2-3; 8 bases match TRBD2. The CDR3 is 17 residues long. Germline values: CDR1 LNHDA, CDR2 SQIVND (reference sequence). Trimming cost V 0 bases and J 2 bases; bases outside gene matches: 7. Written as DNA, the CDR3 is TGTGCCAGTAGTATAGATGGGGCGGGAGGAATCACAGATACGCAGTATTTT. Protein product: CASSIDGAGGITDTQYF.

This chain connects TRBV6-6 to TRBJ2-7, with D uncertain. Germline CDR1 is MNHNY and CDR2 is SVGAGI (reference sequence). The CDR3 spans 13 residues. V was clipped by 5 bases and J by 0 bases, with 8 bases between them. CDR3 coding DNA: TGTGCCAGCAGTACGTACAACTCCTACGAGCAGTACTTC. Its translation is CASSTYNSYEQYF.

The V gene is TRBV15, the J gene TRBJ2-4; 7 positions agree with TRBD1. The CDR3 sequence is 13 residues long. The J segment lost 6 bases and the V segment lost 5 bases, leaving 4 bases of the junction unmatched. Germline CDR1 and CDR2: LNHNV and YYDKDF (reference sequence). In nucleotides, the CDR3 is TGTGCCACCAGCCCCCGACAGGGAAACATTCAGTACTTC. This translates into CATSPRQGNIQYF.

J is TRBJ2-3 and V is TRBV4-2; 7 nucleotides align to TRBD2. The germline V gene encodes CDR1 LGHNA and CDR2 YNFKEQ. After removal of 4 bases from V and 2 bases from J, the junction contained 3 bases not matched to a gene. The CDR3 runs to 14 residues. In nucleotides, the CDR3 is TGTGCCAGCAGCCTGGGAGGGTACACAGATACGCAGTATTTT. It yields the protein CASSLGGYTDTQYF.

The CDR3 here is CASSLTGTSYNEQFF. CDR3 sequence (DNA): TGTGCCAGCAGCTTAACGGGGACAAGCTACAATGAGCAGTTCTTC. The rearrangement links TRBV7-3 to TRBJ2-1; a weak D match, TRBD1 (6 bases). V gave up 0 bases and J gave up 3 bases, with 9 bases separating them. CDR1 is SGHTA, CDR2 FQGTGA, per germline. This CDR3 comprises 15 residues.

This rearrangement joins TRBV5-4 to TRBJ1-1, with a possible D match to TRBD1 (6 bases). Germline CDR1 is SGHNT and CDR2 is YYREEE (reference sequence). The V end was cut by 0 bases, the J end by 0 bases, with 12 bases between. This CDR3 is built from 16 residues. CDR3 amino acids: CASSLVGARLNTEAFF. The DNA of the CDR3 is TGTGCCAGCAGCTTGGTGGGGGCACGGCTGAACACTGAAGCTTTCTTT. The full variable domain, rest sourced from reference TRBV5-4 and TRBJ1-1, is ETGVTQSPTHLIKTRGQQVTLRCSSQSGHNTVSWYQQALGQGPQFIFQYYREEENGRGNFPPRFSGLQFPNYSSELNVNALELDDSALYLCASSLVGARLNTEAFFGQGTRLTVV.

CDR3 in DNA: TGCGCCAGCAGCTTTGGTTACGAGCAGTACTTC. It codes for CASSFGYEQYF. The rearrangement links TRBV5-1 to TRBJ2-7; no reliable D call. Trimming stripped 2 bases from V and 4 bases from J, with 4 bases between. Per germline, CDR1 SGHRS and CDR2 YFSETQ. CDR3 length: 11 residues. Drawing the rest from reference TRBV5-1 and TRBJ2-7, the complete variable domain is KAGVTQTPRYLIKTRGQQVTLSCSPISGHRSVSWYQQTPGQGLQFLFEYFSETQRNKGNFPGRFSGRQFSNSRSEMNVSTLELGDSALYLCASSFGYEQYFGPGTRLTVT.

This clone was picked up one time. The chain combines TRBV28 with TRBJ2-5; no clear D. CDR1 and CDR2 (germline): MDHEN, SYDVKM. The length of the CDR3 is 15 residues. V lost 2 bases, J lost 4 bases, and 14 bases lay in between. The CDR3 spells CASSLGEEARETQYF. DNA of the CDR3: TGTGCCAGCAGTTTAGGAGAAGAGGCCCGAGAGACCCAGTACTTC.

This clone was seen only a few times. The rearrangement joins TRBV28 to TRBJ1-5; D unclear. This CDR3 has 13 amino acids. The V end was cut by 4 bases, the J end by 4 bases, with 8 bases between. Germline loops: CDR1 MDHEN, CDR2 SYDVKM. CDR3 coding DNA: TGTGCCAGCAGTTCCCGCCCAAATCAGCCCCAGCATTTT. Residues: CASSSRPNQPQHF.